This passage covers 13 T cell receptor beta chains from one sample sequenced in a study of T cells after yellow fever vaccination. TCRdb ran MiXCR on the 5' RACE reads and lists one entry per CDR3 protein. The sample has a few hundred thousand distinct CDR3 sequences, approximately 5.2% seen once. This sample comprised CD4+ T cells sorted from PBMCs, obtained on the day of the yellow fever booster vaccination. These TCRs come from a man younger than 35 who received the YFV17D yellow fever vaccine.

This clonotype has a handful of counts. The J gene is TRBJ1-4, the V gene TRBV15; 7 positions agree with TRBD1. Per the germline V gene, CDR1 is LNHNV and CDR2 is YYDKDF (reference sequence). V was clipped by 0 bases and J by 9 bases; unmatched bases: 7. The CDR3 length is 15 residues. In DNA, the CDR3 is TGTGCCACCAGCAGAGACCGGGCAGGGGGGAAAAAACTGTTTTTT. Its protein product is CATSRDRAGGKKLFF.

This rearrangement joins TRBV20-1 to TRBJ1-1; no firm D call. V lost 0 bases, J lost 11 bases, and 10 bases lay in between. This CDR3 region has 11 residues. The germline gives CDR1 DFQATT, CDR2 SNEGSKA (reference sequence). CDR3 loop: CSARDPFRAFF. Written as DNA, the CDR3 is TGCAGTGCTAGAGATCCGTTTCGGGCTTTCTTT.

This clonotype came up a few times. The chain recombines TRBV30 with TRBJ1-3; no clear D gene. V lost 3 bases, J lost 3 bases, and 9 bases lay in between. The CDR3 has 13 residues. Germline CDR1 is GTSNPN and CDR2 is SVGIG (reference sequence). DNA for the CDR3: TGTGCCTGGAGCGGCGTAGATGGAAACACCATATATTTT. This gives the protein CAWSGVDGNTIYF.

This clonotype has ten or more counts. This chain uses TRBV5-1 with TRBJ2-5; the D is unclear. Per the germline V gene, CDR1 is SGHRS and CDR2 is YFSETQ. V lost 0 bases and J 0 bases, leaving 3 bases between the germline ends. The CDR3 contains 13 residues. The CDR3 DNA reads TGCGCCAGCAGCTTGGTCTACCAAGAGACCCAGTACTTC. It encodes CASSLVYQETQYF. Variable domain in full (rest from reference TRBV5-1 and TRBJ2-5): KAGVTQTPRYLIKTRGQQVTLSCSPISGHRSVSWYQQTPGQGLQFLFEYFSETQRNKGNFPGRFSGRQFSNSRSEMNVSTLELGDSALYLCASSLVYQETQYFGPGTRLLVL.

This clonotype showed up just a few times. This sequence joins TRBV5-4 and TRBJ2-1, with 7 bases that match TRBD2. After removal of 0 bases from V and 14 bases from J, the junction contained 8 bases not matched to a gene. From germline, CDR1 is SGHNT and CDR2 YYREEE (reference sequence). The CDR3 has 13 residues. The CDR3, as DNA: TGTGCCAGCAGCTTGGAGGCCCACCGGGGGGAGTTCTTC. It is translated as CASSLEAHRGEFF. The full variable domain, with the rest looked up from reference TRBV5-4 and TRBJ2-1, is ETGVTQSPTHLIKTRGQQVTLRCSSQSGHNTVSWYQQALGQGPQFIFQYYREEENGRGNFPPRFSGLQFPNYSSELNVNALELDDSALYLCASSLEAHRGEFFGPGTRLTVL.

CDR3 protein: CASSLMDDTEAFF. CDR3 DNA: TGCGCCAGCAGCTTGATGGACGACACTGAAGCTTTCTTT. This rearrangement joins TRBV5-1 to TRBJ1-1; D call uncertain. Germline CDR1 SGHRS, CDR2 YFSETQ. The CDR3 totals 13 residues. With 1 base removed from V and 3 bases from J, the gap between germline ends came to 7 bases.

This clonotype was seen many times. The chain links TRBV5-6 to TRBJ1-2; no definite D call. Trimming took 1 base from V and 8 from J, leaving 12 bases between them. The CDR3 runs to 13 residues. Germline values: CDR1 SGHDT, CDR2 YYEEEE. The CDR3 loop is CASSLPGAGGYTF. CDR3 nucleotides: TGTGCCAGCAGCTTGCCAGGCGCGGGCGGCTACACCTTC.

In its sample, this clonotype was seen many times. This rearrangement joins TRBV20-1 to TRBJ2-4; tentative D call: TRBD2 (6 bases). Germline CDR1 is DFQATT and CDR2 is SNEGSKA (reference sequence). This CDR3 is 15 amino acids long. The V and J ends lost 5 bases and 0 bases respectively, with 14 bases between them. The DNA for the CDR3 is TGCAGTGCTCCACCCGGGGGACTAGCCAAAAACATTCAGTACTTC. Translated, it gives CSAPPGGLAKNIQYF.

This clonotype was recorded a few times. This chain uses TRBV12-3 or TRBV12-4 with TRBJ1-2, with D unresolved. This CDR3 spans 13 amino acids. V was cut by 6 bases and J by 3 bases, with 11 bases left in between. The CDR3 is CASSPRGDYGYTF. CDR3 nucleotides: TGTGCCAGCAGCCCCCGGGGAGACTATGGCTACACCTTC.

This clonotype came up many times. V usage is TRBV20-1 and J usage is TRBJ2-7; a possible D gene is TRBD1 (6 bases). The V end was cut by 5 bases, the J end by 0 bases, with 14 bases between. CDR1 and CDR2 (germline): DFQATT, SNEGSKA (reference sequence). CDR3 length equals 14 residues. The CDR3 is CSAFTGTSSYEQYF. The CDR3 region has the DNA TGCAGTGCTTTTACAGGGACGAGCTCCTACGAGCAGTACTTC.

The chain combines TRBV6-2 or TRBV6-3 with TRBJ1-1; D remains ambiguous. This CDR3 is built from 12 residues. Germline V lookup: CDR1 MNHEY, CDR2 SVGEGT. Trimming removed 5 bases at V and 11 bases at J, with 15 bases between. CDR3 DNA sequence: TGTGCCAGCAGTGACCATACAAGGCGGGCTTTCTTT. It specifies CASSDHTRRAFF.

Ten or more counts support this clonotype. The chain uses TRBV7-2 and TRBJ1-5; D gene ambiguous. The ends were cut back, 1 base at V and 7 bases at J, with 8 bases in the middle. The CDR3 covers 13 residues. Germline V gives CDR1 SGHTA, CDR2 FQGNSA. In nucleotides, the CDR3 is TGTGCCAGCAGCTTAGAACGCGGGCAGCCCCAGCATTTT. Translating gives CASSLERGQPQHF.

The table lists this clonotype with a few counts. The rearrangement links TRBV6-2 or TRBV6-3 to TRBJ2-7; 7 bases line up with TRBD1. The length of the CDR3 is 12 residues. V trimming: 5 bases; J trimming: 7 bases; junction bases outside the gene matches: 5. Germline CDR1 and CDR2: MNHEY and SVGEGT. For the CDR3, the DNA is TGTGCCAGCAGTGACAGGGAGCGGGAGCAGTACGTC. Residues: CASSDREREQYV.